The 31 T cell receptor beta chains below come from one sample, sequenced in a study of T-cell reconstitution after alpha-beta-depleted transplantation in children. As it was prepared, the TCRbeta library received unique molecular identifiers. MiXCR, applied by TCRdb to the PCR reads, yields one record per CDR3 protein. The sample has about a million distinct CDR3 sequences; roughly 29% are singletons. This specimen was PBMCs, mostly from graft donor cells, taken 360 days after TCRalphabeta/CD19-depleted stem cell transplant. Every receptor here comes from a boy younger than two who had a stem cell transplant for SCID, so the T cells may come from the graft donor.

This clonotype showed up just a few times. The CDR3 sequence is CAWSVQATNEQFF. The CDR3, as DNA: TGTGCCTGGAGTGTCCAAGCGACCAATGAGCAGTTCTTC. This chain connects TRBV30 to TRBJ2-1, with D unresolved. Trimming stripped 0 bases from V and 6 bases from J, with 9 bases between. Germline V gene data show CDR1 as GTSNPN and CDR2 as SVGIG (reference sequence). This CDR3 comprises 13 residues.

This clonotype was observed a handful of times. The chain has TRBV6-5 and TRBJ2-7; D is perhaps TRBD1 (5 bases). This CDR3 comprises 14 residues. The germline V gene has CDR1 MNHEY and CDR2 SVGAGI. The V end lost 0 bases, the J end lost 6 bases, and 12 bases lay between the germline ends. In DNA, the CDR3 is TGTGCCAGCAGTTACTCGATCCCAGGGTTCGAGCAGTACTTC. It is translated as CASSYSIPGFEQYF.

The genes are TRBV6-5 and TRBJ2-7; 9 bases map to TRBD2. The CDR3 spans 16 residues. The J segment lost 2 bases and the V segment lost 0 bases, leaving 5 bases of the junction unmatched. Germline loops: CDR1 MNHEY, CDR2 SVGAGI. The CDR3 protein is CASSYSNSGGTYEQYF. As DNA, the CDR3 is TGTGCCAGCAGTTACTCCAATAGCGGGGGAACCTACGAGCAGTACTTC.

The chain links TRBV4-2 to TRBJ2-7, with D tentatively TRBD2 (5 bases). Between the trimmed V and J ends, which lost 0 bases and 4 bases, there was a span of 7 bases. Germline lookup yields CDR1 LGHNA and CDR2 YNFKEQ. CDR3 length equals 13 residues. The CDR3 nucleotides are TGTGCCAGCAGCCAAGAGGACTGGTACGAGCAGTACTTC. Translated: CASSQEDWYEQYF.

The chain couples TRBV5-1 to TRBJ2-1, with TRBD2 as a possible D gene (5 bases). The ends were cut back, 1 base at V and 7 bases at J, with 12 bases in the middle. CDR3 length equals 14 residues. Germline lookup yields CDR1 SGHRS and CDR2 YFSETQ. CDR3 sequence reads: CASSLSLARNEQFF. In DNA, the CDR3 is TGCGCCAGCAGCTTGTCGCTAGCAAGAAATGAGCAGTTCTTC.

With respect to this clonotype: A much larger clonotype is one base distant, so this may be a read error. The rearrangement links TRBV5-1 to TRBJ1-1; D uncertain. Germline CDR1 is SGHRS and CDR2 is YFSETQ. The CDR3 length is 13 residues. In DNA form, the CDR3 reads TGTGCCAGCAGTTCCGAGGGGAACACTGAAGCTTTCTTT. This sequence encodes CASSSEGNTEAFF.

This rearrangement joins TRBV2 to TRBJ2-2; D not resolved. V was shortened by 4 bases and J by 6 bases, with 18 bases between the two germline ends. This CDR3 has 16 amino acids. The germline CDR1 and CDR2 sequences are SNHLY and FYNNEI. The DNA of the CDR3 is TGTGCCAGCAGTGGACCCACCCCCAAGCGACCCGGGGAGCTGTTTTTT. It translates to CASSGPTPKRPGELFF.

Only a few counts were recorded for this clonotype. The V and J genes are TRBV5-5 and TRBJ1-5; no clear D gene. The length of the CDR3 is 13 residues. V was pared by 3 bases and J by 6 bases, with 10 bases between. Looked up from germline, CDR1 is SGHKS and CDR2 is YYEKEE (reference sequence). CDR3 sequence (DNA): TGTGCCAGCAGCTCCCAAGGAGGTCAGCCCCAGCATTTT. Translation gives CASSSQGGQPQHF.

V gene TRBV6-1 combines with J gene TRBJ1-5, with no clear D. The CDR3 extends over 14 amino acids. V lost 4 bases to trimming and J lost 7 bases, with 14 bases between them. Germline V CDR1 and CDR2: MNHNS, SASEGT. The CDR3 DNA reads as TGTGCCAGCAGTGGAAGGCAGCCCCCACAGCCCCAGCATTTT. Translated, it gives CASSGRQPPQPQHF.

In this sample, this clonotype turned up a few times. Sequence at one end of the junction differs from germline and may be a read error. The chain has TRBV20-1 and TRBJ2-3; the D gene is possibly TRBD1 (8 bases). The CDR3 has 13 residues. CDR1 and CDR2 (germline): DFQATT, SNEGSKA (reference sequence). CDR3 nucleotides: TGTAGTGCTACTACAGGGGGGGTGGATACGCAGTATTTT. It translates to CSATTGGVDTQYF.

The genes are TRBV3-1 and TRBJ1-4, with a tentative D call TRBD1 (5 bases). CDR1 is LGHDT and CDR2 is YNNKEL in the germline V gene (reference sequence). Trimming cost V 0 bases and J 4 bases, with 9 bases left between them. The CDR3 is made up of 15 amino acids. The CDR3 spells CASSQDQGINEKLFF. In nucleotides, the CDR3 is TGTGCCAGCAGCCAAGATCAGGGCATTAATGAAAAACTGTTTTTT.

V and J are TRBV4-1 and TRBJ2-1; 9 bases line up with TRBD1. The CDR3 runs to 14 residues. Germline V lookup: CDR1 MGHRA, CDR2 YSYEKL. Losses at the gene ends were 0 bases for V and 10 bases for J; bases not matched to a gene: 4. The CDR3 nucleotides read TGCGCCAGCAGCCAAGAGACAGGACAGGGGGAGCAGTTCTTC. Translated, it gives CASSQETGQGEQFF.

This clonotype occurred once. The rearrangement joins TRBV5-1 to TRBJ1-1, with 10 nucleotides matching TRBD1. The CDR3 is 16 amino acids. The V and J ends lost 4 bases and 0 bases, in that order; junction bases with no gene match: 6. Looked up from germline, CDR1 is SGHRS and CDR2 is YFSETQ. CDR3 protein: CASSSGTGEVNTEAFF. The CDR3 region has the DNA TGCGCCAGCAGCAGTGGGACAGGGGAAGTGAACACTGAAGCTTTCTTT.

This sequence joins TRBV3-1 and TRBJ2-1, with TRBD2 identical over 11 bases. Per the germline V gene, CDR1 is LGHDT and CDR2 is YNNKEL (reference sequence). J lost 7 bases, V lost 1 base, and 6 bases had no gene match. The CDR3 contains 16 residues. The DNA for the CDR3 is TGTGCCAGCAGCCAAGGAAGGGGACTAGCGGCTAATGAGCAGTTCTTC. It specifies CASSQGRGLAANEQFF.

V usage is TRBV4-2 and J usage is TRBJ2-3, with D tentatively TRBD1 (6 bases). Germline V CDR1 and CDR2: LGHNA, YNFKEQ. This CDR3 is 16 amino acids long. V lost 2 bases and J lost 0, with 12 bases in between. This CDR3 reads CASSQWETGSTDTQYF. The CDR3 region has the DNA TGTGCCAGCAGCCAATGGGAGACAGGTAGCACAGATACGCAGTATTTT.

The sample holds a few counts of this clonotype. V and J are TRBV5-1 and TRBJ1-2; 7 bases line up with TRBD1. V gave up 1 base and J gave up 3 bases; unmatched junction bases: 9. This CDR3 spans 16 amino acids. CDR1 and CDR2 from the germline V gene are SGHRS and YFSETQ. The CDR3 loop is CASSLSPTGSDYGYTF. The CDR3 nucleotides are TGCGCCAGCAGCTTGTCACCGACAGGGTCGGACTATGGCTACACCTTC.

The rearrangement joins TRBV12-3 or TRBV12-4 to TRBJ1-2, with a tentative D call TRBD1 (5 bases). V was pared by 3 bases and J by 8 bases, with 16 bases between. The CDR3 consists of 14 residues. CDR3 in amino acids: CASSFVTVDRGYTF. CDR3 coding DNA: TGTGCCAGCAGTTTTGTGACAGTCGATAGAGGCTACACCTTC.

The gene calls are TRBV20-1 and TRBJ1-2; D not certain. The V end was cut by 3 bases, the J end by 2 bases, with 13 bases between. The CDR3 consists of 14 residues. From germline, CDR1 is DFQATT and CDR2 SNEGSKA (reference sequence). The CDR3 here is CSASSRGDNYGYTF. CDR3 nucleotide sequence: TGCAGTGCTAGTTCCCGGGGTGACAACTATGGCTACACCTTC.

This sequence joins TRBV27 and TRBJ2-7, with 8 positions matching TRBD1. The V gene's germline CDR1 is MNHEY and CDR2 SMNVEV (reference sequence). V lost 5 bases and J lost 6; bases outside the gene matches: 15. The CDR3 runs 16 residues. CDR3 protein: CASSPSLGQAISEQYF. The CDR3 nucleotides are TGTGCCAGCAGTCCCTCCCTGGGACAGGCAATATCCGAGCAGTACTTC.

J is TRBJ1-1 and V is TRBV7-2; 10 bases line up with TRBD1. The CDR3 length is 13 residues. Germline-derived CDR1 and CDR2 are SGHTA and FQGNSA. V was pared by 8 bases and J by 10 bases, with 10 bases of the junction left unmatched. The CDR3 sequence is CASLEGQGWRAFF. The CDR3 DNA follows: TGTGCCAGCCTCGAGGGACAGGGGTGGAGAGCTTTCTTT.

This clonotype has just a few counts. This chain uses TRBV6-5 with TRBJ1-5, with 8 positions matching TRBD1. Germline CDR1 is MNHEY and CDR2 is SVGAGI. J gave up 5 bases and V 0 bases, and 3 bases lay outside the gene matches. The CDR3 contains 15 residues. In DNA, the CDR3 is TGTGCCAGCAGTTACTCGACAGGGGAAGATCAGCCCCAGCATTTT. It encodes CASSYSTGEDQPQHF.

The rearrangement joins TRBV24-1 to TRBJ2-1, with D unclear. The CDR3 has 11 amino acids. Trimming took off 4 bases at V and 6 bases at J, with 3 bases between the two ends. In germline, CDR1 is KGHDR, CDR2 SFDVKD. The CDR3: CATSDPNEQFF. The DNA for the CDR3 is TGTGCCACCAGTGACCCCAATGAGCAGTTCTTC.

The chain employs TRBV7-9 and TRBJ2-1, with TRBD2 identical over 8 bases. This CDR3 comprises 14 residues. The trim removed 5 bases at V and 10 bases at J, leaving 10 bases unmatched. The germline V gene encodes CDR1 SEHNR and CDR2 FQNEAQ (reference sequence). The CDR3, as DNA: TGTGCCAGCAGCCCCCCCGGGACTAGAAACGAGCAGTTCTTC. This gives the protein CASSPPGTRNEQFF.

The CDR3 coding sequence is TGTGCCAGCAGTCGTCCGACAGGGGGAGAAAGGACTGAAGCTTTCTTT. It yields the protein CASSRPTGGERTEAFF. This sequence joins TRBV6-1 and TRBJ1-1, with 9 bases identical to TRBD1. V shed 5 bases, J shed 5 bases, and the junction held 12 bases outside the gene matches. Germline assignment: CDR1 MNHNS and CDR2 SASEGT. The CDR3 sequence is 16 residues long.

The table lists this clonotype with a few counts. The V call is TRBV12-3 or TRBV12-4, the J call TRBJ1-1; weak D call: TRBD1 (5 bases). CDR3 length equals 14 residues. Trimming pared 6 bases from V and 6 bases from J, leaving 17 bases between. CDR3 sequence: CASRPDSMGPEAFF. The CDR3 DNA sequence: TGTGCCAGCAGACCCGACAGCATGGGCCCTGAAGCTTTCTTT.

V is TRBV10-2 and J is TRBJ2-6, with unresolved D. Per germline, CDR1 WSHSY and CDR2 SAAADI. The CDR3 contains 15 residues. The V end was cut by 3 bases, the J end by 0 bases, with 6 bases between. The CDR3 DNA is TGCGCCAGCAGTGATTTGCCCTCTGGGGCCAACGTCCTGACTTTC. Translation gives CASSDLPSGANVLTF.

The chain couples TRBV7-9 to TRBJ1-4; D might be TRBD1 (6 bases). Trimming left V 5 bases short and J 7 bases short, with 20 bases between. Germline lookup yields CDR1 SEHNR and CDR2 FQNEAQ (reference sequence). The CDR3 runs to 16 residues. The CDR3 reads CASSTHSGHLTEKLFF. In DNA, the CDR3 is TGTGCCAGCAGCACACACTCGGGACACCTGACTGAAAAACTGTTTTTT.

The V call is TRBV28, the J call TRBJ2-7; a possible D gene is TRBD1 (6 bases). V gave up 4 bases and J gave up 4 bases, with 17 bases separating them. Germline V gene lookup returns CDR1 MDHEN and CDR2 SYDVKM. This CDR3 is built from 15 residues. CDR3 DNA: TGTGCCAGCAGTTCGAGAACCGGGACACTGTACGAGCAGTACTTC. Amino acids: CASSSRTGTLYEQYF.

The chain couples TRBV7-2 to TRBJ2-1; D ambiguous. Per the germline V gene, CDR1 is SGHTA and CDR2 is FQGNSA. The CDR3 runs to 11 residues. Trimming pared 5 bases from V and 13 bases from J, leaving 12 bases between. CDR3 region: CASSPARRQFF. CDR3 DNA sequence: TGTGCCAGCAGCCCGGCCCGGAGACAGTTCTTC.

The J gene is TRBJ2-5, the V gene TRBV7-9; the D call may be TRBD1 or TRBD2 (6 bases each). CDR1 and CDR2 from the germline V gene are SEHNR and FQNEAQ (reference sequence). The V and J ends lost 5 bases and 10 bases respectively, with 17 bases between them. The CDR3 length is 13 residues. The CDR3 loop is CASSPTPEGDQYF. The DNA for the CDR3 is TGTGCCAGCAGCCCGACTCCGGAGGGGGACCAGTACTTC.

CDR3 in amino acids: CSVTYNEQFF. The CDR3 bases are TGCAGCGTTACTTACAATGAGCAGTTCTTC. The chain has TRBV29-1 and TRBJ2-1, with D hard to call. CDR1 and CDR2 from the germline V gene are SQVTM and ANQGSEA. Trimming took off 5 bases at V and 4 bases at J, with 3 bases between the two ends. This CDR3 region has 10 residues.